This paragraph reports one T cell receptor beta chain. Antigen unknown. cDNA prepared by RNA extraction and subsequent reverse transcription served as the template for sequencing. The table came from immunoSEQ multiplex PCR; TCRdb's copy has only in-frame clones and leaves some out. The sample has 150,000 or so clones; more than 75% are singletons. The data were obtained in a study of CD8+ T cells in alopecia areata. Background on the study: For the treated group, dosing was oral tofacitinib at 5 to 10 mg twice daily. Overall study findings and caveats: Elevated clonality characterized lesional scalp relative to normal scalp, particularly in alopecia totalis/universalis.

CDR3 size: 11 residues. Germline V gives CDR1 SGHRS, CDR2 YFSETQ. The ends were cut back, 7 bases at V and 6 bases at J, with 11 bases in the middle. Individuals with alopecia areata gave both lesional scalp punch biopsies and peripheral blood for collection. Sorted populations comprised CD4+ and CD8+ T cells obtained from PBMCs. The sample consisted of CD8+ T cells sorted from blood, taken at week 0. This chain links TRBV5-1 with TRBJ2-7; no reliable D call. The receptor was derived from a human donor with alopecia areata. CDR3 amino acids: CASHSGGEQYF. DNA for the CDR3: TGCGCCAGCCATTCAGGTGGCGAGCAGTACTTC.